These 16 T cell receptor beta chains share one sample of origin, sequenced in a study of T cells in Graves' hyperthyroidism and ophthalmopathy. Template material for amplifying TCR beta CDR3 regions consisted of RNA transcripts. The TCR CDR3 first-round RT-PCR relied on the HTBI primer set. TCRdb reprocessed the multiplex PCR reads via MiXCR and lists one record per CDR3 protein. The sample gives roughly 380,000 distinct CDR3 sequences, about 14% of which show up once; 9.5% to 12% is in the top ten. Sequenced input: blood. These receptors were obtained from a woman aged 55 to 70 with Graves' hyperthyroidism.

This clonotype was counted ten times or more. V gene TRBV7-3 combines with J gene TRBJ2-1, with D perhaps TRBD1 (6 bases). Germline V gene sequence: CDR1 SGHTA, CDR2 FQGTGA. This CDR3 has 15 residues. Trimming took 5 bases from V and 0 from J, leaving 11 bases between them. The CDR3 sequence is CASSQTGSSYNEQFF. The CDR3 DNA sequence: TGTGCCAGCAGCCAAACAGGGAGCTCCTACAATGAGCAGTTCTTC.

This clonotype was counted many times. V and J are TRBV5-1 and TRBJ1-2; D gene unclear. Trimming removed 4 bases from V and 0 bases from J, with 13 bases in between. The germline V gene encodes CDR1 SGHRS and CDR2 YFSETQ. This CDR3 spans 15 amino acids. The CDR3 DNA sequence: TGCGCCAGCAGCAGAGACGGGTTAGCTAACTATGGCTACACCTTC. Its translation is CASSRDGLANYGYTF.

The chain recombines TRBV4-1 with TRBJ2-2, with TRBD2 matching over 7 bases. From germline, CDR1 is MGHRA and CDR2 YSYEKL. Losses at the gene ends were 1 base for V and 5 bases for J; bases not matched to a gene: 10. CDR3 size: 17 residues. As DNA, the CDR3 is TGCGCCAGCAGCCAAGGAAAAATAGGGACTAAGACCGGGGAGCTGTTTTTT. This codes for CASSQGKIGTKTGELFF.

The chain uses TRBV7-9 and TRBJ1-3; D uncertain. The V gene lost 5 bases and the J gene lost 4 bases, with 18 bases spanning the gap. The CDR3 runs to 16 residues. Germline V gene data show CDR1 as SEHNR and CDR2 as FQNEAQ (reference sequence). The CDR3 DNA reads TGTGCCAGCAGCGCCCCGGGATTCACCGCCGGAAACACCATATATTTT. Translation gives CASSAPGFTAGNTIYF.

This clonotype was picked up many times. The chain uses TRBV20-1 and TRBJ1-5; D is uncertain. CDR3 size: 14 residues. V lost 1 base and J 3 bases, leaving 10 bases between the germline ends. Germline assignment: CDR1 DFQATT and CDR2 SNEGSKA (reference sequence). This CDR3 is CSARGRDLNQPQHF. The CDR3 DNA reads TGCAGTGCTAGAGGCAGAGACCTCAATCAGCCCCAGCATTTT.

Of note for this clonotype: Just one base apart from a much larger clone, this may be a read error. This CDR3 is missing its conserved last phenylalanine or tryptophan, likely due to a read error. This chain joins TRBV18 and TRBJ2-7; 8 positions match TRBD2. The CDR3 runs to 14 residues. From germline, CDR1 is KGHSH and CDR2 LQKENI. The V gene end was trimmed by 2 bases and the J gene end by 3 bases; junction bases not matched to a gene: 3. Here the CDR3 DNA reads TGTGCCAGCTCACCATCCGGGACTAGCTACGAGCAGTACCTC. Amino acid sequence: CASSPSGTSYEQYL.

The chain uses TRBV19 and TRBJ2-1; TRBD2 matches at 8 bases. This CDR3 has 15 residues. Germline assignment: CDR1 LNHDA and CDR2 SQIVND (reference sequence). After removal of 5 bases from V and 3 bases from J, the junction contained 6 bases not matched to a gene. CDR3 DNA sequence: TGTGCCAGTAGTTGGTCGGGACTAGGCTACAATGAGCAGTTCTTC. It codes for CASSWSGLGYNEQFF.

This clonotype was picked up many times. V is TRBV6-1 and J is TRBJ2-7; TRBD2 is a possible D gene (5 bases). Germline CDR1 reads MNHNS; CDR2 reads SASEGT. The V and J ends lost 5 bases and 6 bases respectively, with 26 bases between them. The CDR3 covers 17 residues. DNA of the CDR3: TGTGCCAGCAGTTCAGCAGGTTGGGGAGACCATGAAGTCGAGCAGTACTTC. Translated, it gives CASSSAGWGDHEVEQYF.

This clonotype was observed many times. The chain uses TRBV30 and TRBJ2-3; D may be TRBD1 (6 bases). Trimming removed 5 bases from V and 3 bases from J, with 15 bases in between. Germline-derived CDR1 and CDR2 are GTSNPN and SVGIG (reference sequence). This CDR3 comprises 14 residues. The CDR3 DNA follows: TGTGCCTGGGGTCTGGGGCAGGGGACAGATACGCAGTATTTT. Translating gives CAWGLGQGTDTQYF.

In this sample, this clonotype turned up many times. The chain joins TRBV18 to TRBJ2-7; the match to TRBD2 covers 12 bases. The ends lost 0 bases at V and 2 bases at J; junction bases unmatched: 8. Germline loops: CDR1 KGHSH, CDR2 LQKENI. This CDR3 has 18 amino acids. CDR3 amino acids: CASSPPATSGRRTYEQYF. The DNA of the CDR3 is TGTGCCAGCTCACCACCGGCGACTAGCGGGAGAAGGACCTACGAGCAGTACTTC.

This clonotype came up many times. The rearrangement uses TRBV18 and TRBJ1-5; 7 bases are a match to TRBD1. CDR3 length equals 14 residues. V lost 3 bases to trimming and J lost 4 bases; unmatched junction nucleotides: 3. In germline, CDR1 is KGHSH, CDR2 LQKENI. The CDR3 reads CASSPGTANQPQHF. DNA for the CDR3: TGTGCCAGCTCACCCGGGACAGCAAATCAGCCCCAGCATTTT.

This sequence joins TRBV6-1 and TRBJ2-6, with D unclear. V was cut by 2 bases and J by 0 bases, with 8 bases left in between. This CDR3 has 16 residues. Germline CDR1 MNHNS, CDR2 SASEGT. CDR3 amino acids: CASSEIRFSGANVLTF. CDR3 sequence (DNA): TGTGCCAGCAGTGAAATCCGGTTCTCTGGGGCCAACGTCCTGACTTTC.

This clonotype was seen more than once but under ten times. The chain has TRBV10-3 and TRBJ2-7; the match to TRBD2 covers 7 bases. The CDR3 totals 16 residues. Germline V CDR1 and CDR2: ENHRY, SYGVKD. V was clipped by 2 bases and J by 6 bases; unmatched bases: 13. DNA for the CDR3: TGTGCCATCAGTGAGGGGGAGGGCCTCCTGAGGGGCGAGCAGTACTTC. Its translation is CAISEGEGLLRGEQYF.

The sample holds many counts of this clonotype. V and J are TRBV7-2 and TRBJ2-2; 7 bases agree with TRBD2. Per the germline V gene, CDR1 is SGHTA and CDR2 is FQGNSA. The CDR3 is made up of 15 amino acids. Trimming removed 4 bases from V and 1 base from J; junction bases left unmatched: 3. This chain's CDR3 is CASSSTSVNTGELFF. The CDR3 DNA reads TGTGCCAGCAGCTCCACTAGCGTGAACACCGGGGAGCTGTTTTTT.

A few counts support this clonotype. The chain carries TRBV6-1 and TRBJ1-2; D possibly corresponds to TRBD1 (6 bases). Trimming pared 6 bases from V and 4 bases from J, leaving 12 bases between. The CDR3 loop spans 13 amino acids. Germline CDR1 MNHNS, CDR2 SASEGT. The CDR3 DNA reads as TGTGCCAGCAGCCGTCAGGGGCCCTATGGCTACACCTTC. This sequence encodes CASSRQGPYGYTF.

This chain uses TRBV7-9 with TRBJ2-3, with TRBD1 identical over 8 bases. CDR3 length: 13 residues. Germline CDR1 and CDR2: SEHNR and FQNEAQ (reference sequence). V shed 10 bases, J shed 6 bases, and the junction held 9 bases outside the gene matches. The CDR3 sequence is CANGAGGWDTQYF. The CDR3 DNA reads TGTGCCAATGGGGCAGGGGGCTGGGATACGCAGTATTTT.